These T cell receptor beta chains were read from a single sample in a study of beta chain features in type 1 diabetes. The assay was immunoSEQ multiplex PCR, and TCRdb's table has in-frame clones only and misses some. The profile shows 310,000 or so clones, about 10% of them singletons. The sample consisted of naive CD4+ T cells from blood. The receptors originated from a woman in her thirties in good health. The CDR3 runs from the conserved cysteine through the conserved F or W. D genes are given only for firm matches. The listing skips clone size in some rows; elsewhere it reads once, few, many or a size class.

clone_size,d_call,v_call,j_call,cdr3_aa,cdr3_nt
.,.,TRBV9,TRBJ1-5,CASSVAADLNQPQHF,TGTGCCAGCAGCGTAGCTGCGGATCTCAATCAGCCCCAGCATTTT
.,TRBD1,TRBV7-7,TRBJ1-4,CASSLATGANEKLFF,TGTGCTAGCAGCTTAGCAACAGGGGCTAATGAAAAACTGTTTTTT
few,TRBD1,TRBV7-8,TRBJ2-7,CASNSGTAIYEQYF,TGTGCCAGCAACTCCGGGACAGCCATCTACGAGCAGTACTTC
.,TRBD1,TRBV18,TRBJ1-1,CASSPDRDSIAFF,TGTGCCAGCTCCCCCGACAGGGATTCAATAGCTTTCTTT
.,.,TRBV21-1,TRBJ2-3,CASSRYRLEADTQYF,TGTGCCAGCAGCAGATACCGACTAGAGGCAGATACGCAGTATTTT
.,.,TRBV27,TRBJ2-3,CASSLSSRDTQYF,TGTGCCAGCAGTTTATCCTCCCGGGATACGCAGTATTTT
few,TRBD1,TRBV4-3,TRBJ2-1,CASSQQTGGNYNEQFF,TGCGCCAGCAGCCAACAAACAGGGGGTAACTACAATGAGCAGTTCTTC
few,TRBD2,TRBV29-1,TRBJ2-1,CSPRLLAGTNEQFF,TGCAGCCCGCGCTTGCTAGCGGGGACCAATGAGCAGTTCTTC
few,TRBD1,TRBV9,TRBJ2-7,CASSPTGVSYEQYF,TGTGCCAGCAGCCCCACAGGGGTATCCTACGAGCAGTACTTC
.,TRBD1,TRBV7-9,TRBJ1-1,CASSLDRKNTEAFF,TGTGCCAGCAGCTTGGACAGGAAGAACACTGAAGCTTTCTTT
.,TRBD1,TRBV7-3,TRBJ2-7,CASSRGQGHYEQYF,TGTGCCAGCAGCAGGGGACAGGGGCACTACGAGCAGTACTTC
many,.,TRBV7-9,TRBJ1-5,CASSPDGLQPQHF,TGTGCCAGCAGCCCCGATGGGCTCCAGCCCCAGCATTTT
few,.,TRBV7-2,TRBJ2-5,CASSSPRGSRETQYF,TGTGCCAGCAGCTCGCCCCGGGGGTCACGGGAGACCCAGTACTTC
few,.,TRBV9,TRBJ2-5,CASSKRTMSETQYF,TGTGCCAGCAGCAAGAGGACTATGTCAGAGACCCAGTACTTC
once,.,TRBV5-1,TRBJ1-1,CASSKIRGSTEAFF,TGCGCCAGCAGCAAAATCCGGGGGAGCACTGAAGCTTTCTTT
few,TRBD1,TRBV29-1,TRBJ2-2,CSGADRGQDTGELFF,TGCAGCGGTGCGGACAGGGGGCAAGACACCGGGGAGCTGTTTTTT
.,.,TRBV7-9,TRBJ1-4,CASTPQGTTNEKLFF,TGTGCCAGCACCCCCCAGGGAACAACTAATGAAAAACTGTTTTTT
few,.,TRBV5-6,TRBJ1-1,CASSLVEGTEAFF,TGTGCCAGCAGCTTGGTGGAGGGAACTGAAGCTTTCTTT
few,TRBD1,TRBV28,TRBJ1-2,CASRTGGAFGGYTF,TGTGCCAGCAGGACAGGGGGCGCCTTCGGGGGCTACACCTTC
few,.,TRBV7-2,TRBJ2-5,CASSFYGRVETQYF,TGTGCCAGCAGCTTCTATGGGCGGGTAGAGACCCAGTACTTC
.,.,TRBV30,TRBJ1-5,CAWSDLPNQPQHF,TGTGCCTGGAGCGACTTACCCAATCAGCCCCAGCATTTT
few,.,TRBV28,TRBJ2-7,CASTWTDRYEQYF,TGTGCCAGCACTTGGACAGATCGTTACGAGCAGTACTTC
.,.,TRBV15,TRBJ2-1,CATSRDLPGERQFF,TGTGCCACCAGCAGAGATCTGCCGGGGGAGCGGCAGTTCTTC
few,.,TRBV28,TRBJ2-2,CASKTSGSSSGELFF,TGTGCCAGCAAGACAAGCGGGTCTTCCAGCGGGGAGCTGTTTTTT
few,.,TRBV18,TRBJ1-1,CASSPETGGDTEAFF,TGTGCCAGCTCACCCGAGACAGGCGGAGACACTGAAGCTTTCTTT
.,.,TRBV4-3,TRBJ2-1,CASSQEPRSDEQFF,TGCGCCAGCAGCCAAGAACCTAGGTCAGATGAGCAGTTCTTC
few,.,TRBV14,TRBJ1-2,CASSRSQGAVYGYTF,TGTGCCAGCAGCCGGAGTCAGGGCGCGGTCTATGGCTACACCTTC
.,.,TRBV6-5,TRBJ2-5,CASRQDRQETQYF,TGTGCCAGCAGGCAAGACAGGCAAGAGACCCAGTACTTC
.,.,TRBV18,TRBJ2-5,CASSPGATQETQYF,TGTGCCAGCTCACCGGGGGCCACACAAGAGACCCAGTACTTC
.,TRBD1,TRBV4-3,TRBJ1-4,CASSQEGQLNEKLFF,TGCGCCAGCAGCCAAGAGGGACAGCTTAATGAAAAACTGTTTTTT
.,TRBD1,TRBV6-5,TRBJ2-7,CASSYGQGNSYEQYF,TGTGCCAGCAGTTACGGACAGGGAAACTCCTACGAGCAGTACTTC
.,TRBD1,TRBV6-4,TRBJ2-4,CASSDRDRGIQYF,TGTGCCAGCAGTGATAGGGACAGGGGCATTCAGTACTTC
few,.,TRBV28,TRBJ1-2,CASSFRTRTDGYTF,TGTGCCAGCAGTTTTCGGACAAGAACGGATGGCTACACCTTC
few,TRBD1,TRBV2,TRBJ2-7,CASRWGQGAYEQYF,TGTGCCAGCCGATGGGGACAGGGGGCCTACGAGCAGTACTTC
few,.,TRBV18,TRBJ2-7,CASSPSAYEQYF,TGTGCCAGCTCACCATCCGCCTACGAGCAGTACTTC
few,.,TRBV7-6,TRBJ2-5,CASSLAASTIGQETQYF,TGTGCCAGCAGCTTAGCGGCTAGCACAATCGGCCAAGAGACCCAGTACTTC
few,TRBD2,TRBV7-9,TRBJ2-3,CASSSGTSGTDTQYF,TGTGCCAGCAGCTCCGGGACTAGCGGAACAGATACGCAGTATTTT
.,.,TRBV30,TRBJ2-5,CAWSVQAGQETQYF,TGTGCCTGGAGTGTACAAGCGGGCCAAGAGACCCAGTACTTC
.,.,TRBV9,TRBJ1-1,CASSVYPTQDTEAFF,TGTGCCAGCAGCGTATACCCTACCCAGGACACTGAAGCTTTCTTT
.,.,TRBV6-5,TRBJ1-2,CASSYGGSGYTF,TGTGCCAGCAGTTACGGAGGCTCTGGCTACACCTTC
few,.,TRBV4-1,TRBJ2-7,CASSQRDSSYEQYF,TGCGCCAGCAGCCAGCGGGACAGTTCCTACGAGCAGTACTTC
.,.,TRBV7-2,TRBJ1-3,CASSFGAPGNTIYF,TGTGCCAGCAGCTTCGGAGCCCCTGGAAACACCATATATTTT
few,TRBD2,TRBV30,TRBJ2-7,CAWSAGGEQYF,TGTGCCTGGAGTGCGGGGGGCGAGCAGTACTTC
.,.,TRBV4-3,TRBJ2-5,CASSQDRRETQYF,TGCGCCAGCAGCCAAGATCGCCGGGAGACCCAGTACTTC
.,TRBD2,TRBV6-5,TRBJ2-5,CASASGSPQETQYF,TGTGCCAGCGCTAGCGGGAGCCCACAAGAGACCCAGTACTTC
.,.,TRBV7-9,TRBJ2-3,CASSSGGSTDTQYF,TGTGCCAGCAGCTCAGGAGGGAGCACAGATACGCAGTATTTT